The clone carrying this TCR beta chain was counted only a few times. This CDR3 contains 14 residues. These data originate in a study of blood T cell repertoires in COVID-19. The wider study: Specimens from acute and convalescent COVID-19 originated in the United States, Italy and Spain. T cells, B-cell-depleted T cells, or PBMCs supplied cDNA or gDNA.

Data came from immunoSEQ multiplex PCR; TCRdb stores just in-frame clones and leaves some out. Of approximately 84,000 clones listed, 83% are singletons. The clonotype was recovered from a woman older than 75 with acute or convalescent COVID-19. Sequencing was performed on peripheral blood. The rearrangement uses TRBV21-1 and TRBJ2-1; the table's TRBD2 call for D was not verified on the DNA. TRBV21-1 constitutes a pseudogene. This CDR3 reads CAMAGGGYGNEQFF. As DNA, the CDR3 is TGTGCCATGGCGGGAGGGGGGTATGGGAATGAGCAGTTCTTC.